The TCR beta chain under discussion was sequenced for a study of metastatic and nonmetastatic thyroid tumors. About the study: Repertoires were compared across blood and tumor or nodule tissue from malignant and benign thyroid patients.

This clone was seen ten or more times. TCRdb re-clonotyped the PCR reads through MiXCR. This sample has tens of thousands of clones; roughly a sixth occur once, and the top ten carry around an eighth. V lost 3 bases, J lost 9 bases, and 4 bases stayed unmatched. Looked up from germline, CDR1 is DFQATT and CDR2 is SNEGSKA (reference sequence). This CDR3 is 14 amino acids long. Ahead of thyroid surgery, no patient had received treatment of any kind. V usage is TRBV20-1 and J usage is TRBJ2-1; TRBD2 agrees at 14 bases. The sequencing input was blood. The TCR was taken from a male donor with papillary thyroid cancer or a benign thyroid nodule (not recorded which). Some clones in this sample may be carry-over from other donors' samples. CDR3 DNA sequence: TGCAGTGCTAGGGGACTAGCGGGAGCAGGTGAGCAGTTCTTC. Protein sequence: CSARGLAGAGEQFF.